The 27 T cell receptor beta chains reported below all come from one sample, sequenced in a study of T-cell reconstitution after alpha-beta-depleted transplantation in children. TCRbeta library preparation incorporated unique molecular identifiers. Via MiXCR, TCRdb re-called the PCR reads, giving one row per CDR3 protein. The profile covers over 45,000 distinct CDR3 sequences, with around 9% appearing a single time and roughly a quarter taken by the ten largest. The source material was PBMCs, mostly from graft donor cells, sampled 60 days after TCRalphabeta/CD19-depleted stem cell transplant. The receptors derive from a male patient between 2 and 15 years old who had a stem cell transplant for chronic granulomatous disease, so the T cells may come from the graft donor.

The V and J genes are TRBV29-1 and TRBJ2-3, with D possibly called TRBD1 or TRBD2 (5 bases each). V lost 4 bases, J lost 0 bases, and 8 bases lay in between. Germline loops: CDR1 SQVTM, CDR2 ANQGSEA. The CDR3 contains 13 residues. CDR3 in DNA: TGCAGCGTTGCCCGGGACAGCACAGATACGCAGTATTTT. As protein: CSVARDSTDTQYF.

This sequence joins TRBV5-6 and TRBJ2-3, with 9 bases that match TRBD2. CDR1 SGHDT and CDR2 YYEEEE come from the germline V gene. The CDR3 is 19 residues long. J lost 4 bases, V lost 0 bases, and 15 bases had no gene match. The CDR3 spells CASSLAGFGGRARADTQYF. As DNA, the CDR3 is TGTGCCAGCAGCTTGGCAGGATTTGGCGGGAGGGCCAGGGCAGATACGCAGTATTTT. Looking up the rest from reference TRBV5-6 and TRBJ2-3 gives the full variable domain: DAGVTQSPTHLIKTRGQQVTLRCSPKSGHDTVSWYQQALGQGPQFIFQYYEEEERQRGNFPDRFSGHQFPNYSSELNVNALLLGDSALYLCASSLAGFGGRARADTQYFGPGTRLTVL.

This clonotype was counted many times. This chain connects TRBV29-1 to TRBJ2-3; a possible D gene is TRBD1 (5 bases). Trimming removed 3 bases from V and 4 bases from J, with 11 bases in between. In germline, CDR1 is SQVTM, CDR2 ANQGSEA. The CDR3 has 13 amino acids. This chain's CDR3 is CSVDFVRADTQYF. CDR3 in DNA: TGCAGCGTTGACTTCGTCAGGGCAGATACGCAGTATTTT.

This clonotype was observed many times. The chain employs TRBV27 and TRBJ1-2; TRBD1 is a possible D gene (5 bases). Germline V CDR1 and CDR2: MNHEY, SMNVEV (reference sequence). This CDR3 contains 13 residues. Between the trimmed V and J ends, which lost 3 bases and 3 bases, there was a span of 8 bases. The CDR3, as DNA: TGTGCCAGCAGTTTTGGAGGGGACTATGGCTACACCTTC. Protein sequence: CASSFGGDYGYTF.

At least ten counts were recorded for this clonotype. An end of the junction differs from the germline gene, which may be a read error. The gene calls are TRBV29-1 and TRBJ2-1; possibly TRBD1 or TRBD2 for D (5 bases each). This CDR3 contains 12 residues. The germline V gene encodes CDR1 SQVTM and CDR2 ANQGSEA. The CDR3 here is CSVRDPYNGQFF. CDR3 sequence (DNA): TGCAGCGTCCGGGACCCATACAATGGGCAGTTCTTC.

In its sample, this clonotype was seen many times. V usage is TRBV20-1 and J usage is TRBJ1-1; no firm D call. The CDR3 runs 14 residues. Trimming removed 0 bases from V and 4 bases from J, with 12 bases in between. In germline, CDR1 is DFQATT, CDR2 SNEGSKA (reference sequence). The CDR3 bases are TGCAGTGCTAGAGATAGGGTTGGGGTCACTGAAGCTTTCTTT. This sequence encodes CSARDRVGVTEAFF.

The table lists this clonotype with many counts. This rearrangement joins TRBV20-1 to TRBJ2-1, with TRBD1 as a possible D gene (8 bases). This CDR3 is built from 14 residues. Between the trimmed V and J ends, which lost 6 bases and 3 bases, there was a span of 15 bases. CDR1 is DFQATT and CDR2 is SNEGSKA in the germline V gene (reference sequence). This chain's CDR3 is CSAYRGGGYNEQFF. The CDR3 DNA sequence: TGCAGTGCCTACAGGGGGGGGGGCTACAATGAGCAGTTCTTC.

At least ten counts were recorded for this clonotype. The rearrangement links TRBV20-1 to TRBJ2-5; the D gene could be TRBD1 or TRBD2 (6 bases each). Germline-derived CDR1 and CDR2 are DFQATT and SNEGSKA (reference sequence). This CDR3 has 13 amino acids. V shed 3 bases and J shed 4 bases, with 12 bases lying between them. CDR3 sequence reads: CSARGAGIETQYF. The CDR3 coding sequence is TGCAGTGCTAGGGGGGCGGGAATAGAGACCCAGTACTTC.

This clonotype was observed a few times. The chain links TRBV12-5 to TRBJ2-1; D is ambiguous. V lost 5 bases and J lost 10, with 12 bases in between. Per germline, CDR1 LGHNT and CDR2 FRNRAP. CDR3 size: 12 residues. CDR3 bases: TGTGCTAGTGGTACCCAGTACGGCGAGCAGTTCTTC. This translates into CASGTQYGEQFF.

This clonotype was counted at least ten times. This CDR3 reads CASSYRGTYEQYF. The CDR3 nucleotides read TGTGCCAGCAGTTACAGGGGGACGTACGAGCAGTACTTC. The chain couples TRBV25-1 to TRBJ2-7; 8 bases are shared with TRBD1. CDR1 MGHDK and CDR2 SYGVNS come from the germline V gene. J gave up 4 bases and V 5 bases, and 4 bases lay outside the gene matches. CDR3 size: 13 residues.

The table lists this clonotype with a few counts. The V gene is TRBV28, the J gene TRBJ1-6, with D possibly being TRBD1 (6 bases). Deletions cut 2 bases from V and 6 bases from J, with 11 bases between. Per the germline V gene, CDR1 is MDHEN and CDR2 is SYDVKM. The CDR3 has 15 amino acids. DNA of the CDR3: TGTGCCAGCAGTTTAAGGGGGGGGGTTAATTCACCCCTCCACTTT. Its translation is CASSLRGGVNSPLHF.

This clonotype was recorded many times. The CDR3 loop reads CASSTLPAKNIQYF. The CDR3 bases are TGTGCCAGCAGTACACTCCCAGCCAAAAACATTCAGTACTTC. This chain joins TRBV27 and TRBJ2-4, with no clear D. Germline V gene lookup returns CDR1 MNHEY and CDR2 SMNVEV (reference sequence). CDR3 length: 14 amino acids. Trimming pared 5 bases from V and 0 bases from J, leaving 8 bases between.

This clonotype was seen at least ten times. This sequence joins TRBV5-1 and TRBJ2-1; D ambiguous. The CDR3 sequence is 12 residues long. Deletions cut 1 base from V and 3 bases from J, with 2 bases between. Germline values: CDR1 SGHRS, CDR2 YFSETQ. CDR3 in amino acids: CASSLFYNEQFF. DNA for the CDR3: TGCGCCAGCAGCTTGTTCTACAATGAGCAGTTCTTC.

This clonotype was observed at least ten times. The chain uses TRBV7-2 and TRBJ2-7, with D uncertain. With 3 bases removed from V and 3 bases from J, the gap between germline ends came to 12 bases. This CDR3 contains 14 residues. CDR1 is SGHTA and CDR2 is FQGNSA in the germline V gene. The CDR3 region is CASSFWLNNYEQYF. CDR3 nucleotides: TGTGCCAGCAGCTTCTGGCTGAACAACTACGAGCAGTACTTC.

This clonotype was counted ten times or more. The chain uses TRBV21-1 and TRBJ2-7; the table names TRBD2, a call not compared with the DNA. TRBV21-1 is noted as a pseudogene. The CDR3 has 19 residues. The CDR3, as DNA: TGTGCCAGCAGCAAAGATATAGCGACGCACACTAATAGGACCTACGAGCAGTACTTC. This encodes CASSKDIATHTNRTYEQYF.

The sample holds many counts of this clonotype. The chain combines TRBV12-3 or TRBV12-4 with TRBJ2-7, with D unclear. The CDR3 covers 12 residues. Trimming pared 8 bases from V and 0 bases from J, leaving 8 bases between. This CDR3 reads CASSSNSYEQYF. The CDR3 region has the DNA TGTGCCAGCTCCTCCAACTCCTACGAGCAGTACTTC.

The rearrangement uses TRBV7-3 and TRBJ2-3; D not certain. This CDR3 has 13 amino acids. Per the germline V gene, CDR1 is SGHTA and CDR2 is FQGTGA. V was clipped by 0 bases and J by 5 bases, with 6 bases between them. The CDR3 region is CASSLTSQDTQYF. In nucleotides, the CDR3 is TGTGCCAGCAGCTTAACGTCGCAAGATACGCAGTATTTT.

This clonotype has at least ten counts. A much more abundant neighbour one base away suggests this may be a read error. The chain links TRBV5-1 to TRBJ2-7; 8 bases agree with TRBD1. The CDR3 has 12 residues. J gave up 4 bases and V 4 bases, and 1 base lay outside the gene matches. The germline gives CDR1 SGHRS, CDR2 YFSETQ. The CDR3 loop reads CASSRDRYEQYF. Written as DNA, the CDR3 is TGCGCCAGCAGCCGGGACAGGTACGAGCAGTACTTC.

This clonotype was seen more than once but under ten times. V usage is TRBV6-6 and J usage is TRBJ2-1; D not resolved. The germline CDR1 and CDR2 sequences are MNHNY and SVGAGI (reference sequence). Trimming took off 2 bases at V and 5 bases at J, with 7 bases between the two ends. The CDR3 contains 13 residues. CDR3 amino acids: CASSYLGDNEQFF. CDR3 DNA sequence: TGTGCCAGCAGTTACCTTGGAGACAATGAGCAGTTCTTC.

Ten or more counts support this clonotype. The chain links TRBV6-1 to TRBJ1-1; no clear D. CDR1 and CDR2 (germline): MNHNS, SASEGT. V was trimmed by 2 bases and J by 3 bases, leaving 4 bases between them. The CDR3 has 12 residues. The CDR3 region has the DNA TGTGCCAGCAGTGAATCTTACACTGAAGCTTTCTTT. Translation gives CASSESYTEAFF.

This clonotype was seen a handful of times. The chain uses TRBV20-1 and TRBJ2-1, with 7 nucleotides matching TRBD1. Germline lookup yields CDR1 DFQATT and CDR2 SNEGSKA (reference sequence). The CDR3 covers 14 residues. V shed 0 bases, J shed 3 bases, and the junction held 2 bases outside the gene matches. This chain's CDR3 is CSARDDRDYNEQFF. As DNA, the CDR3 is TGCAGTGCTAGAGACGACAGGGACTACAATGAGCAGTTCTTC.

This clonotype was counted many times. This chain links TRBV18 with TRBJ1-6; the D gene is possibly TRBD1 (5 bases). Trimming shortened V by 2 bases and J by 4 bases, and 6 bases separated the two germline ends. CDR1 KGHSH and CDR2 LQKENI come from the germline V gene. This CDR3 is built from 14 residues. The CDR3 loop reads CASSPGAYNSPLHF. DNA of the CDR3: TGTGCCAGCTCACCAGGGGCATATAATTCACCCCTCCACTTT.

Details on this clonotype: A much larger clone lies a single base off, so this may be a read error. The chain employs TRBV27 and TRBJ2-7; no clear D gene. The CDR3 sequence is 13 residues long. V shed 2 bases and J shed 2 bases, with 7 bases lying between them. Per germline, CDR1 MNHEY and CDR2 SMNVEV (reference sequence). DNA of the CDR3: TGTGCCAGCAGTTTAGGCCTCCCCTACGAGCAGTACTTC. Residues: CASSLGLPYEQYF.

This clonotype was seen a few times. J is TRBJ2-7 and V is TRBV7-9; 8 bases align to TRBD2. V lost 5 bases and J lost 6; bases outside the gene matches: 9. This CDR3 contains 14 residues. From germline, CDR1 is SEHNR and CDR2 FQNEAQ (reference sequence). The CDR3 DNA follows: TGTGCCAGCAGCCTGACCGGGACTAGTTCCGAGCAGTACTTC. Translation gives CASSLTGTSSEQYF.

This clonotype has ten or more counts. The V call is TRBV2, the J call TRBJ2-4, with TRBD2 identical over 9 bases. Germline CDR1 and CDR2: SNHLY and FYNNEI. V was pared by 0 bases and J by 16 bases, with 7 bases of the junction left unmatched. This CDR3 spans 13 amino acids. The DNA for the CDR3 is TGTGCCAGCAGTGAAGCGCGGGGGGGTGAGGTTTACTTC. As protein: CASSEARGGEVYF.

This clonotype was observed at least ten times. This chain connects TRBV12-3 or TRBV12-4 to TRBJ2-6; TRBD1 or TRBD2 may be the D gene (5 bases each). This CDR3 is 14 amino acids long. Trimming stripped 4 bases from V and 4 bases from J, with 8 bases between. CDR3 sequence (DNA): TGTGCCAGCAGTTCGGGGCTGGGGGCCAACGTCCTGACTTTC. This encodes CASSSGLGANVLTF.

The rearrangement uses TRBV12-3 or TRBV12-4 and TRBJ1-3; a weak D match, TRBD1 (6 bases). Trimming left V 0 bases short and J 2 bases short, with 8 bases between. This CDR3 region has 15 residues. CDR3 region: CASSLARTAGNTIYF. The CDR3 region has the DNA TGTGCCAGCAGTTTAGCGCGGACAGCTGGAAACACCATATATTTT.